Reported below is one T cell receptor (beta chain). This entry is derived from a study of T cells in Graves' hyperthyroidism and ophthalmopathy. The source material, RNA transcripts, was used to amplify TCR beta CDR3 regions. HTBI primers were used for first-round RT-PCR of the TCR CDR3. From the multiplex PCR reads, TCRdb called clonotypes with MiXCR, one entry per CDR3 protein. Among about 560,000 distinct CDR3 sequences listed, approximately 44% were seen once. This clonotype originated in a woman aged 18-29 years with Graves' hyperthyroidism. Sequencing input: peripheral blood or thyroid tissue (not recorded which).

The CDR3 loop is CATSRRDRGGTEAFF. The DNA for the CDR3 is TGTGCCACCAGCAGAAGGGACAGGGGTGGGACTGAAGCTTTCTTT. The genes are TRBV15 and TRBJ1-1; 10 nucleotides line up with TRBD1. In germline, CDR1 is LNHNV, CDR2 YYDKDF (reference sequence). This CDR3 contains 15 residues. V dropped 2 bases and J dropped 5; count of bases not matched to a gene: 5.